This T cell receptor (beta chain) was sequenced during a study of response to subunit inactivated influenza vaccine (dated by TCRdb to the late 2010s). Regarding the study in general: The study used deep quantitative T cell receptor repertoire profiling to track responses to a trivalent subunit inactivated influenza vaccine. Here is what the overall study found, with its caveats: According to the authors, only a limited number of new T cells may be recruited by each seasonal influenza vaccination.

The library was made by RT-PCR. Sequencing used an Illumina HiSeq 2500. TCRdb cleaned the public reads at Q25 with fastp, built clones with MiXCR and kept in-frame beta chains. Entries are consolidated by CDR3 protein sequence, retaining the most common genes and DNA. For this sample there are approximately 530,000 distinct CDR3 sequences; about 7.2% appear just once. The top ten clones comprise around 13% of the sample. There are a few counts of this clonotype. The clone's antigen remains unknown. It has no much larger one-base neighbor in the sample; base qualities were not kept. CDR1 is given as LNHDA and CDR2 as SQIVND, both from the germline V gene (reference sequence). Trimmed from V: 8 bases; trimmed from J: 2 bases; junction bases lacking a gene match: 6. Measured from the cysteine to the phenylalanine, the CDR3 is 14 residues long. Only the CDR3 region is kept as DNA, spanning 42 bases read in frame from base 1.

Sequencing was performed on PBMCs from blood, taken about 24 months after vaccination. The sequence was obtained from a man between 50 and 69 years old who received an inactivated influenza vaccine. Donor details come from another sample of the same person, matched by shared clones. The chain uses TRBV19 and TRBJ1-3; 7 bases in between match TRBD1. The CDR3 is CASHSGTAGNTIYF. The sequence in DNA is TGTGCCAGTCATTCCGGGACAGCTGGAAACACCATATATTTT.